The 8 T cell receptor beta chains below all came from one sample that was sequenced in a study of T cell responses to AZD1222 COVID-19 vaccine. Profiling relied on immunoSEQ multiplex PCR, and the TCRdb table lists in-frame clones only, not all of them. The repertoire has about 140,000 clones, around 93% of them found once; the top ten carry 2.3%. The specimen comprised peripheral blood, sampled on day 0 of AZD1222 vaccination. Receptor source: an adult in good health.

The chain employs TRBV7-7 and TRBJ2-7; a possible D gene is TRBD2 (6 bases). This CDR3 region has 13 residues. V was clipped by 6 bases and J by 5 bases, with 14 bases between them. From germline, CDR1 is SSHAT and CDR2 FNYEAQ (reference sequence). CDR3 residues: CASSHSAGNEQYF. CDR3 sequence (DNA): TGTGCCAGCAGTCACTCAGCGGGCAACGAGCAGTACTTC.

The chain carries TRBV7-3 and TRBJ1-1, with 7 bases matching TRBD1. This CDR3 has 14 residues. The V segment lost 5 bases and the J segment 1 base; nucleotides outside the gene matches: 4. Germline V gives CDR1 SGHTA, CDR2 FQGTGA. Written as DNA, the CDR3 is TGTGCCAGCAGCGCGGGACAGTGGAACACTGAAGCTTTCTTT. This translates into CASSAGQWNTEAFF.

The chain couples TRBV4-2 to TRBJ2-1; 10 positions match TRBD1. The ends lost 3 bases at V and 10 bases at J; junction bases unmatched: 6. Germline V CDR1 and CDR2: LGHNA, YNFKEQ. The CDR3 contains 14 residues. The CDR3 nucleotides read TGTGCCAGCAGCCATGACCTGGACAGGGGGGAGCAGTTCTTC. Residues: CASSHDLDRGEQFF.

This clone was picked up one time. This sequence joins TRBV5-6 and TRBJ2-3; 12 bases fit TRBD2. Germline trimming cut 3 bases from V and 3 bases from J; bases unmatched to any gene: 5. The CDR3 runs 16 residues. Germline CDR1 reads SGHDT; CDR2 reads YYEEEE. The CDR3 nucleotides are TGTGCCAGCAGCTACCTGACTAGCGGGAGTACAGATACGCAGTATTTT. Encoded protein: CASSYLTSGSTDTQYF. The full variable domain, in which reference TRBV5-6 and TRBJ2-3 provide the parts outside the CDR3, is DAGVTQSPTHLIKTRGQQVTLRCSPKSGHDTVSWYQQALGQGPQFIFQYYEEEERQRGNFPDRFSGHQFPNYSSELNVNALLLGDSALYLCASSYLTSGSTDTQYFGPGTRLTVL.

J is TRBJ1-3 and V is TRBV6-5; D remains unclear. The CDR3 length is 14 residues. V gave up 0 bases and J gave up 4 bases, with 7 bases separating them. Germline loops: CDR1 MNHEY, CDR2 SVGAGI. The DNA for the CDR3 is TGTGCCAGCAGTTACTCGACATCAGGAAACACCATATATTTT. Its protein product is CASSYSTSGNTIYF.

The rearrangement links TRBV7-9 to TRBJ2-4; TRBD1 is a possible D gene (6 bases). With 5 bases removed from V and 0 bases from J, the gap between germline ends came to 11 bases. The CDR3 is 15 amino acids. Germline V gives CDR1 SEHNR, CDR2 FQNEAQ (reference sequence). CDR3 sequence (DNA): TGTGCCAGCAGCCGGACAGCGCTAGCCAAAAACATTCAGTACTTC. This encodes CASSRTALAKNIQYF.

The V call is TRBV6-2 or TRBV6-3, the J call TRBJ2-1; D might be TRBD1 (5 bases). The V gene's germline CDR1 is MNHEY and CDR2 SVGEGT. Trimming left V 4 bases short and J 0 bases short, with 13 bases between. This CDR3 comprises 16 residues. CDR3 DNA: TGTGCCAGCAGTTCCCGGACAAGGAGCTCCTACAATGAGCAGTTCTTC. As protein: CASSSRTRSSYNEQFF.

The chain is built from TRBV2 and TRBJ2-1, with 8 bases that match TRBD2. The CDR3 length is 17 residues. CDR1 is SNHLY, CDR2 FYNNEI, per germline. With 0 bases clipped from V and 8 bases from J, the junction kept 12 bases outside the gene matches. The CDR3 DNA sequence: TGTGCCAGCAGTGAAGCTGAAGGCGGGGGGAAGAACTATGAGCAGTTCTTC. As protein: CASSEAEGGGKNYEQFF.